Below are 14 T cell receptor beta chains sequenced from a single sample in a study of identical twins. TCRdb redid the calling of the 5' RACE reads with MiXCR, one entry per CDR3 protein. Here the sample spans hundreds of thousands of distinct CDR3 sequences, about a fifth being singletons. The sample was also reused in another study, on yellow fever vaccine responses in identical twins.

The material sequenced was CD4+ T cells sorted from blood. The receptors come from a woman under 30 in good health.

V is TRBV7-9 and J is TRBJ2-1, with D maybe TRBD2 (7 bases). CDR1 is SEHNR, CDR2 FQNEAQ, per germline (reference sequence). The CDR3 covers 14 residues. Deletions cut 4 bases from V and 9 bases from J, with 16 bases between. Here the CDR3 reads CASSSGGAGAEQFF. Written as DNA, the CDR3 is TGTGCCAGCAGCTCTGGTGGGGCGGGGGCTGAGCAGTTCTTC. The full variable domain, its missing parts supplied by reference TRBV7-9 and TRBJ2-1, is DTGVSQNPRHKITKRGQNVTFRCDPISEHNRLYWYRQTLGQGPEFLTYFQNEAQLEKSRLLSDRFSAERPKGSFSTLEIQRTEQGDSAMYLCASSSGGAGAEQFFGPGTRLTVL.

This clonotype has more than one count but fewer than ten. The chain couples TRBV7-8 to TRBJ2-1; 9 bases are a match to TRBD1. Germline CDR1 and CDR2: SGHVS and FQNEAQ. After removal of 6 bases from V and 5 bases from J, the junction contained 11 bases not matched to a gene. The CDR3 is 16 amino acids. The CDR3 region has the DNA TGTGCCAGCAGACAGAACAGGGGGCAGGTCCACAATGAGCAGTTCTTC. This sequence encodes CASRQNRGQVHNEQFF.

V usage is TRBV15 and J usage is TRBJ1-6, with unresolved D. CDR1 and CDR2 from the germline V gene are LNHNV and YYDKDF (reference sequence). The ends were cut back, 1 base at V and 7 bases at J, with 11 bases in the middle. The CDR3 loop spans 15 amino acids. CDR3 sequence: CATSRVPGPNSPLHF. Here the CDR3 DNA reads TGTGCCACCAGCAGAGTACCGGGTCCAAATTCACCCCTCCACTTT.

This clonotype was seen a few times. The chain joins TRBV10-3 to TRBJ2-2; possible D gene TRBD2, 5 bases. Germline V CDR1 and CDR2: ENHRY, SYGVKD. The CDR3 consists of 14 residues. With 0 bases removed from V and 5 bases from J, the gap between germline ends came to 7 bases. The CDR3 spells CAISESEGTGELFF. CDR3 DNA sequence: TGTGCCATCAGTGAGTCCGAGGGAACCGGGGAGCTGTTTTTT.

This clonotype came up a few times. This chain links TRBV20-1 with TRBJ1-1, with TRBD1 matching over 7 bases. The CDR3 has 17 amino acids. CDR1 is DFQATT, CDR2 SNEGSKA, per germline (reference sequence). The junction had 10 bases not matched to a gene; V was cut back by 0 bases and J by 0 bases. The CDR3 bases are TGCAGTGCTAGAGATTCGGAGACAGGGAATATGAACACTGAAGCTTTCTTT. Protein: CSARDSETGNMNTEAFF.

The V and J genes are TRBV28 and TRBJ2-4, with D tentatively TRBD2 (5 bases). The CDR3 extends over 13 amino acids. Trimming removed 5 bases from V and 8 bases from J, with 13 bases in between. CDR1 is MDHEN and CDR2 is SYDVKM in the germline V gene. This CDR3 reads CASSMTGRDIQYF. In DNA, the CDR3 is TGTGCCAGCAGTATGACTGGGCGGGACATTCAGTACTTC.

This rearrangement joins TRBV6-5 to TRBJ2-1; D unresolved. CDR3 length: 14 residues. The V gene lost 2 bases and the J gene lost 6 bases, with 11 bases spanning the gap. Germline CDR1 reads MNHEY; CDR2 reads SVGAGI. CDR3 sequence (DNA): TGTGCCAGCAGTTACCCCCCGGGCCTCAATGAGCAGTTCTTC. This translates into CASSYPPGLNEQFF.

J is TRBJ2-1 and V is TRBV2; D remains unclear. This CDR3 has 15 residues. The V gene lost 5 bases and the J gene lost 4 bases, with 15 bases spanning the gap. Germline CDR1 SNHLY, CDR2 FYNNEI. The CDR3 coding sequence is TGTGCCAGCAGTCAGTCCGGGCTTACGTACAATGAGCAGTTCTTC. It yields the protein CASSQSGLTYNEQFF.

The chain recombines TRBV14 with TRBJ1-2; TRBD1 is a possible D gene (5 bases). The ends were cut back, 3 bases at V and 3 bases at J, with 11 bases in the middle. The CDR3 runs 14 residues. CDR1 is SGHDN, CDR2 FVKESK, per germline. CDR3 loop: CASSQIQVDYGYTF. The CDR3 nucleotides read TGTGCCAGCAGCCAGATACAGGTTGACTATGGCTACACCTTC.

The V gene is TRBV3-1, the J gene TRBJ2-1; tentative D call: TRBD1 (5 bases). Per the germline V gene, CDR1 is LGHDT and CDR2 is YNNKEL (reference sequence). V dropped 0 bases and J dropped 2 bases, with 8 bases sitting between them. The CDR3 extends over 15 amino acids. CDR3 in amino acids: CASSQDTGTYNEQFF. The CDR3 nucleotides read TGTGCCAGCAGCCAAGATACAGGTACCTACAATGAGCAGTTCTTC.

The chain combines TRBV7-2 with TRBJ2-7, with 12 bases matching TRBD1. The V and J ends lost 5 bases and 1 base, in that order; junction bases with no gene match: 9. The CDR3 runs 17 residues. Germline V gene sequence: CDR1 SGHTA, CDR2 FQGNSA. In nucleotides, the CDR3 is TGTGCCAGCAGCACGTCCCGGGACAGGGGGCTTTCCTACGAGCAGTACTTC. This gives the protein CASSTSRDRGLSYEQYF.

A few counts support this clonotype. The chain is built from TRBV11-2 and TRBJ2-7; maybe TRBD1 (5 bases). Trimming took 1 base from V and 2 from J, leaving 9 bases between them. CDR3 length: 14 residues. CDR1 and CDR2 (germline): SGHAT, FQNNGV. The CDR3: CASSLVGRAYEQYV. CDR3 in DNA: TGTGCCAGCAGCTTAGTAGGCAGGGCCTACGAGCAGTACGTC.

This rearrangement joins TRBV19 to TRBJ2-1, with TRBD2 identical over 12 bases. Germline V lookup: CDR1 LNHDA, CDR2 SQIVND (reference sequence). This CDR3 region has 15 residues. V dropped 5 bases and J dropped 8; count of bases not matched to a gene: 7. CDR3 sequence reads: CASSLRTSGKDEQFF. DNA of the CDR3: TGTGCCAGTAGTCTTCGGACTAGCGGGAAGGATGAGCAGTTCTTC.

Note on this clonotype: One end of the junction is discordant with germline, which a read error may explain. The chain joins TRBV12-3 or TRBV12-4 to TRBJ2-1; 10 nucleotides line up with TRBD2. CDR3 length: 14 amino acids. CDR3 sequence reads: CASRLAGGINEQFF. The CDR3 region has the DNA TGTGCCAGCAGGTTAGCGGGGGGCATAAATGAGCAGTTCTTC.